A single sample is the source of the 11 T cell receptor beta chains below, sequenced in a study of cytomegalovirus exposure and HLA in healthy donors. The PCR had 60 Vbeta and 13 Jbeta primers. Clones were sequenced by immunoSEQ multiplex PCR, and TCRdb holds only the in-frame ones, with some missing. The top ten hold 2.5% to 3.5% of the sample, which has over 85,000 clones, 60% to 85% seen once. The specimen sequenced was PBMCs. The receptor set was obtained from a woman aged 55-70 years in good health and CMV-seropositive.

There are a few counts of this clone. This sequence joins TRBV5-1 and TRBJ1-1; a weak D match, TRBD1 (5 bases). Germline assignment: CDR1 SGHRS and CDR2 YFSETQ. The CDR3 totals 15 residues. V gave up 1 base and J gave up 4 bases, with 14 bases separating them. CDR3 amino acids: CASSLIGGVSTEAFF. Here the CDR3 DNA reads TGCGCCAGCAGCTTGATCGGGGGTGTCAGCACTGAAGCTTTCTTT.

CDR3 protein: CASSAPKRDRGSNEQFF. The CDR3 nucleotides are TGTGCCAGCAGCGCCCCGAAACGGGACAGGGGGAGCAATGAGCAGTTCTTC. V usage is TRBV9 and J usage is TRBJ2-1, with 11 bases identical to TRBD1. The CDR3 spans 17 residues. The trim removed 3 bases at V and 6 bases at J, leaving 11 bases unmatched. Per the germline V gene, CDR1 is SGDLS and CDR2 is YYNGEE. Combining the CDR3 with reference TRBV9 and TRBJ2-1 gives the whole variable domain DSGVTQTPKHLITATGQRVTLRCSPRSGDLSVYWYQQSLDQGLQFLIQYYNGEERAKGNILERFSAQQFPDLHSELNLSSLELGDSALYFCASSAPKRDRGSNEQFFGPGTRLTVL.

This chain's CDR3 is CASEWTDEAFF. Written as DNA, the CDR3 is TGTGCCAGCGAGTGGACAGATGAAGCTTTCTTT. V usage is TRBV6-1 and J usage is TRBJ1-1, with D perhaps TRBD1 (6 bases). This CDR3 comprises 11 residues. Germline V gene lookup returns CDR1 MNHNS and CDR2 SASEGT. Trimming took off 8 bases at V and 7 bases at J, with 11 bases between the two ends.

Comment on this clone: Other DNA sequences in this specimen translate into the identical CDR3. The chain uses TRBV5-4 and TRBJ2-7, with 7 bases identical to TRBD2. Germline V gene data show CDR1 as SGHNT and CDR2 as YYREEE (reference sequence). Germline trimming cut 0 bases from V and 2 bases from J; bases unmatched to any gene: 2. The CDR3 runs 14 residues. CDR3 residues: CASSLAGGAYEQYF. The CDR3 coding sequence is TGTGCCAGCAGCTTGGCGGGGGGAGCCTACGAGCAGTACTTC.

This chain joins TRBV15 and TRBJ2-5; 9 bases align to TRBD1. In germline, CDR1 is LNHNV, CDR2 YYDKDF (reference sequence). V shed 1 base and J 5 bases; nucleotides not matched to a gene: 8. This CDR3 contains 16 residues. CDR3 in DNA: TGTGCCACCAGCAGAGGGAACAGGGGGCAGGGGGAGACCCAGTACTTC. This codes for CATSRGNRGQGETQYF. The whole variable domain, filled in from reference TRBV15 and TRBJ2-5, reads DAMVIQNPRYQVTQFGKPVTLSCSQTLNHNVMYWYQQKSSQAPKLLFHYYDKDFNNEADTPDNFQSRRPNTSFCFLDIRSPGLGDTAMYLCATSRGNRGQGETQYFGPGTRLLVL.

This chain uses TRBV7-9 with TRBJ2-7; 8 bases are shared with TRBD1. Germline trimming cut 3 bases from V and 2 bases from J; bases unmatched to any gene: 6. CDR1 SEHNR and CDR2 FQNEAQ come from the germline V gene (reference sequence). The CDR3 has 15 residues. This CDR3 is CASSFRDRGTYEQYF. DNA for the CDR3: TGTGCCAGCAGCTTTCGTGACAGGGGAACCTACGAGCAGTACTTC.

The V gene is TRBV5-1, the J gene TRBJ1-1; D gene uncertain. The CDR3 sequence is 15 residues long. V lost 4 bases and J lost 1, with 14 bases in between. The germline CDR1 and CDR2 sequences are SGHRS and YFSETQ. In DNA, the CDR3 is TGCGCCAGCAGCCCTCTCGGGGTCAGGAACACTGAAGCTTTCTTT. It specifies CASSPLGVRNTEAFF.

The V call is TRBV5-1, the J call TRBJ2-5; 9 bases line up with TRBD1. There are 15 residues in the CDR3. Germline V gives CDR1 SGHRS, CDR2 YFSETQ. The V and J ends lost 4 bases and 11 bases, in that order; junction bases with no gene match: 15. This CDR3 is CASSAAGTGMVVQYF. Written as DNA, the CDR3 is TGCGCCAGCAGCGCGGCCGGGACAGGGATGGTTGTGCAGTACTTC.

This chain joins TRBV7-3 and TRBJ1-1; D is possibly TRBD1 (5 bases). V lost 1 base and J lost 8, with 14 bases in between. The germline CDR1 and CDR2 sequences are SGHTA and FQGTGA. The CDR3 has 14 residues. CDR3 DNA: TGTGCCAGCAGCTTAATTGGCAGACAGAGCGAAGCTTTCTTT. Protein: CASSLIGRQSEAFF.

This chain joins TRBV7-9 and TRBJ2-2; the D gene is possibly TRBD1 (5 bases). CDR1 is SEHNR and CDR2 is FQNEAQ in the germline V gene (reference sequence). V was shortened by 1 base and J by 0 bases, with 18 bases between the two germline ends. The CDR3 has 19 amino acids. CDR3 in DNA: TGTGCCAGCAGCTTAGGTTCATACCTCAGGGCGTCGAACACCGGGGAGCTGTTTTTT. It is translated as CASSLGSYLRASNTGELFF.

This rearrangement joins TRBV14 to TRBJ2-2; TRBD2 aligns across 8 bases. There are 18 residues in the CDR3. CDR1 SGHDN and CDR2 FVKESK come from the germline V gene. V was clipped by 0 bases and J by 1 base; unmatched bases: 7. The CDR3 reads CASSQDIVSGVNTGELFF. The CDR3 region has the DNA TGTGCCAGCAGCCAAGACATCGTTAGCGGGGTGAACACCGGGGAGCTGTTTTTT.